The 9 T cell receptor beta chains below were found in one sample sequenced in a study of blood T cell repertoires in COVID-19. TCRdb keeps only in-frame clones here, not all; method: immunoSEQ multiplex PCR. The sample has 45,000 to 50,000 clones; 85% to 90% are singletons. Source material: peripheral blood. These TCRs come from an older woman with acute or convalescent COVID-19.

This chain joins TRBV5-1 and TRBJ1-4; perhaps TRBD1 as D (5 bases). Trimming took off 2 bases at V and 8 bases at J, with 13 bases between the two ends. The CDR3 length is 14 residues. CDR1 is SGHRS, CDR2 YFSETQ, per germline. The CDR3, as DNA: TGCGCCAGCAGCTTTCTCGACAGAACCGAAAAACTGTTTTTT. It encodes CASSFLDRTEKLFF.

This clone was seen more than once but under ten times. The V call is TRBV5-4, the J call TRBJ1-2; D might be TRBD1 (6 bases). V shed 1 base and J shed 6 bases, with 16 bases lying between them. Germline V gene data show CDR1 as SGHNT and CDR2 as YYREEE (reference sequence). The CDR3 covers 15 residues. CDR3 residues: CASSLQGSITHGYTF. The CDR3 bases are TGTGCCAGCAGCTTGCAGGGGTCTATAACCCATGGCTACACCTTC.

The rearrangement uses TRBV6-5 and TRBJ1-1; a possible D gene is TRBD1 (6 bases). Between the trimmed V and J ends, which lost 6 bases and 2 bases, there was a span of 16 bases. Germline assignment: CDR1 MNHEY and CDR2 SVGAGI. This CDR3 comprises 15 residues. The CDR3 reads CASREAGGRNTEAFF. The CDR3 nucleotides read TGTGCCAGCAGAGAGGCTGGGGGCCGAAACACTGAAGCTTTCTTT.

The rearrangement uses TRBV29-1 and TRBJ2-2; D might be TRBD1 (6 bases). Looked up from germline, CDR1 is SQVTM and CDR2 is ANQGSEA. V lost 4 bases, J lost 5 bases, and 17 bases lay in between. CDR3 length: 15 residues. The CDR3 spells CSVATGTSLTGELFF. The DNA of the CDR3 is TGCAGCGTTGCGACGGGGACATCGCTGACCGGGGAGCTGTTTTTT.

This chain links TRBV11-1 with TRBJ2-1; 10 nucleotides agree with TRBD2. There are 15 residues in the CDR3. Unmatched junction bases numbered 4, after V lost 5 bases and J lost 3 bases. Germline-derived CDR1 and CDR2 are SGHAT and FQDESV (reference sequence). The CDR3 DNA reads as TGTGCCAGCAGCCGAAGCGGGAGGGTCTACAATGAGCAGTTCTTC. The encoded protein is CASSRSGRVYNEQFF.

The chain joins TRBV11-1 to TRBJ2-5, with D possibly matching TRBD1 (5 bases). There are 16 residues in the CDR3. Trimming cost V 5 bases and J 5 bases, with 21 bases left between them. The germline V gene has CDR1 SGHAT and CDR2 FQDESV (reference sequence). CDR3 bases: TGTGCCAGCAGCCTAACAAAATCAGGGTTGCAGGAGACCCAGTACTTC. It translates to CASSLTKSGLQETQYF.

This clone is a singleton in its sample. The genes are TRBV29-1 and TRBJ1-1; weak D call: TRBD1 (5 bases). There are 12 residues in the CDR3. The V and J ends lost 2 bases and 4 bases respectively, with 8 bases between them. Germline CDR1 SQVTM, CDR2 ANQGSEA. In nucleotides, the CDR3 is TGCAGCGTTGAACGCGGGGGCACTGAAGCTTTCTTT. The encoded protein is CSVERGGTEAFF.

The V gene is TRBV30, the J gene TRBJ2-3, with 14 bases fitting TRBD2. The CDR3 consists of 14 residues. Germline CDR1 is GTSNPN and CDR2 is SVGIG (reference sequence). In nucleotides, the CDR3 is TGTGCGGTGACTAGCGGGAGGGCGGGGGATACGCAGTATTTT. Protein product: CAVTSGRAGDTQYF.

The chain combines TRBV11-2 with TRBJ1-1, with 9 nucleotides matching TRBD1. The CDR3 is 13 amino acids. Germline V gene sequence: CDR1 SGHAT, CDR2 FQNNGV. After removal of 3 bases from V and 4 bases from J, the junction contained 0 bases not matched to a gene. CDR3 sequence reads: CASSLTGGTEAFF. CDR3 nucleotide sequence: TGTGCCAGCAGCTTGACAGGGGGCACTGAAGCTTTCTTT.